These 10 T cell receptor beta chains came from one sample sequenced in a study of blood T cell repertoires in COVID-19. The assay was immunoSEQ multiplex PCR, and TCRdb's table has in-frame clones only and misses some. The sample consists of 300,000 to 400,000 clones, roughly 90% of them appearing once. The specimen sequenced was PBMCs or T cells enriched from blood (not recorded which). The receptors stem from a man aged 55 to 70 who had recovered from COVID-19.

The chain links TRBV2 to TRBJ1-6; D ambiguous. The CDR3 sequence is 15 residues long. Deletions cut 2 bases from V and 4 bases from J, with 9 bases between. Germline V gives CDR1 SNHLY, CDR2 FYNNEI. Here the CDR3 DNA reads TGTGCCAGCAGTGAAACCGGAGGTTATAATTCACCCCTCCACTTT. It yields the protein CASSETGGYNSPLHF.

The sample holds one count of this clone. The V call is TRBV24-1, the J call TRBJ1-1; possible D gene TRBD1, 6 bases. V lost 3 bases and J lost 10, with 11 bases in between. In germline, CDR1 is KGHDR, CDR2 SFDVKD. This CDR3 is 12 amino acids long. The CDR3 coding sequence is TGTGCCACCAGTGATCTGGGGGGGGCAGCTTTCTTT. Its translation: CATSDLGGAAFF.

The rearrangement links TRBV19 to TRBJ1-2; 8 bases are a match to TRBD1. This CDR3 has 15 residues. Germline CDR1 LNHDA, CDR2 SQIVND (reference sequence). The V and J ends lost 0 bases and 2 bases, in that order; junction bases with no gene match: 2. The CDR3 is CASSIEHRGNYGYTF. CDR3 in DNA: TGTGCCAGTAGTATAGAACACAGGGGGAACTATGGCTACACCTTC.

V is TRBV24-1 and J is TRBJ2-1; D might be TRBD2 (6 bases). Germline CDR1 KGHDR, CDR2 SFDVKD. The CDR3 loop spans 16 amino acids. The V gene lost 1 base and the J gene lost 4 bases, with 13 bases spanning the gap. CDR3 sequence: CATSDFGGAEYNEQFF. CDR3 sequence (DNA): TGTGCCACCAGTGATTTCGGGGGAGCGGAGTACAATGAGCAGTTCTTC.

The rearrangement uses TRBV5-1 and TRBJ2-7, with 10 bases matching TRBD1. The CDR3 extends over 13 amino acids. Unmatched junction bases numbered 4, after V lost 4 bases and J lost 6 bases. Germline-derived CDR1 and CDR2 are SGHRS and YFSETQ. The CDR3 protein is CASSLDRGTEQYF. DNA for the CDR3: TGCGCCAGCAGCCTGGACAGGGGGACCGAGCAGTACTTC. Drawing the rest from reference TRBV5-1 and TRBJ2-7, the complete variable domain is KAGVTQTPRYLIKTRGQQVTLSCSPISGHRSVSWYQQTPGQGLQFLFEYFSETQRNKGNFPGRFSGRQFSNSRSEMNVSTLELGDSALYLCASSLDRGTEQYFGPGTRLTVT.

The chain links TRBV7-6 to TRBJ2-3; unclear D gene. From germline, CDR1 is SGHVS and CDR2 FNYEAQ. The CDR3 runs to 15 residues. V was cut by 5 bases and J by 6 bases, with 18 bases left in between. This CDR3 reads CASSANPSRLDTQYF. CDR3 nucleotides: TGTGCCAGCAGCGCGAACCCTAGTAGGCTCGATACGCAGTATTTT.

The V gene is TRBV6-2 or TRBV6-3, the J gene TRBJ2-1; D possibly corresponds to TRBD1 (5 bases). Germline values: CDR1 MNHEY, CDR2 SVGEGT. Trimming removed 4 bases from V and 8 bases from J, with 24 bases in between. This CDR3 is 17 amino acids long. The CDR3 sequence is CASSSFTARRVVDEQFF. As DNA, the CDR3 is TGTGCCAGCAGTTCATTCACGGCGCGCAGGGTTGTGGATGAGCAGTTCTTC.

V gene TRBV11-1 combines with J gene TRBJ2-2, with a possible D match to TRBD2 (5 bases). The CDR3 totals 16 residues. CDR1 is SGHAT, CDR2 FQDESV, per germline (reference sequence). Trimming removed 3 bases from V and 7 bases from J, with 18 bases in between. The CDR3 sequence is CASSFMDGNLVGELFF. DNA of the CDR3: TGTGCCAGCAGCTTTATGGACGGGAATCTAGTCGGGGAGCTGTTTTTT.

The gene calls are TRBV12-3 or TRBV12-4 and TRBJ1-4; 7 positions match TRBD1. The CDR3 spans 11 residues. Trimming took 6 bases from V and 17 from J; bases not matched to a gene: 9. This CDR3 reads CASSEYRGLFF. The CDR3 DNA follows: TGTGCCAGCAGCGAATACAGGGGCCTTTTTTTT.

The chain carries TRBV12-3 or TRBV12-4 and TRBJ2-1; possibly TRBD1 for D (5 bases). This CDR3 has 13 amino acids. Trimming removed 6 bases from V and 7 bases from J, with 13 bases in between. The CDR3, as DNA: TGTGCCAGCAGACTGACAGATCCAAATGAGCAGTTCTTC. The encoded protein is CASRLTDPNEQFF.